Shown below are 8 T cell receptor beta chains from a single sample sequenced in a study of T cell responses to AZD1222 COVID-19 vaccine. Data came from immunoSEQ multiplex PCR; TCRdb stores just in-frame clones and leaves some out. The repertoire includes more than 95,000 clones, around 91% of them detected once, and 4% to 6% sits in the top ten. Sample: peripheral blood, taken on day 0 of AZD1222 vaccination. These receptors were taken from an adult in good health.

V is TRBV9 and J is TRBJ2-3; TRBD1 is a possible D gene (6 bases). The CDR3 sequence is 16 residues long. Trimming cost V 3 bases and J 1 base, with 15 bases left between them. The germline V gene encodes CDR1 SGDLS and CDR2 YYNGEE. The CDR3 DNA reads TGTGCCAGCAGCGCATCCCAGGGGTCGGGCACAGATACGCAGTATTTT. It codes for CASSASQGSGTDTQYF.

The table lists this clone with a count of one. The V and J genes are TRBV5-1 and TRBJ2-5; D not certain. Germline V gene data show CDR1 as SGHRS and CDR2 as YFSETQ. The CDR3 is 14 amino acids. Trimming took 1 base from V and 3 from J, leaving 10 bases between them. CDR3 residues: CASSLSQVEETQYF. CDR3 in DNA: TGCGCCAGCAGCTTGTCGCAGGTCGAAGAGACCCAGTACTTC.

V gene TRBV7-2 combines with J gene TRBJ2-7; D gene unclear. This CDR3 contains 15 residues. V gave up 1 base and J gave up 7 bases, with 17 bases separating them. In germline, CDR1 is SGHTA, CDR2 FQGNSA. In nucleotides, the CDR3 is TGTGCCAGCAGCTTAGTAACTTTAATACGTGGGGAGCAGTACTTC. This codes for CASSLVTLIRGEQYF.

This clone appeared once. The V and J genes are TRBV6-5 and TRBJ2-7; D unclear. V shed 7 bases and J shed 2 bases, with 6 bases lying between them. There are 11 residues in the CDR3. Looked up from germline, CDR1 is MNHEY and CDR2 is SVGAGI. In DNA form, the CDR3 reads TGTGCCAGCATGCTAACCTACGAGCAGTACTTC. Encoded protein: CASMLTYEQYF.

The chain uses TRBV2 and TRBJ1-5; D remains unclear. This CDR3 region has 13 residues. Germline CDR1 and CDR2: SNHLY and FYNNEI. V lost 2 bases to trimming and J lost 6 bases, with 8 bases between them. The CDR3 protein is CASSERVGQPQHF. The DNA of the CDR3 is TGTGCCAGCAGTGAACGGGTTGGTCAGCCCCAGCATTTT. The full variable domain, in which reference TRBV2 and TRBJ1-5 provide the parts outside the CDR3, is EPEVTQTPSHQVTQMGQEVILRCVPISNHLYFYWYRQILGQKVEFLVSFYNNEISEKSEIFDDQFSVERPDGSNFTLKIRSTKLEDSAMYFCASSERVGQPQHFGDGTRLSIL.

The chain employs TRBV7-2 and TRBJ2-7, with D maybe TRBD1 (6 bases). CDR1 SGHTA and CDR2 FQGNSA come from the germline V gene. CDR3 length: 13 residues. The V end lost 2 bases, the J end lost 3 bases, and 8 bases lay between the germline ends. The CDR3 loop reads CASSLQQGYEQYF. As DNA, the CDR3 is TGTGCCAGCAGCTTACAACAGGGCTACGAGCAGTACTTC.

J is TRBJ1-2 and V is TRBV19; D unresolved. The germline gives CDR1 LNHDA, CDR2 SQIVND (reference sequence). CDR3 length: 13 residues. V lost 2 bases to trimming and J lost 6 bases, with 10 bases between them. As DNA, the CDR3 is TGTGCCAGTAGTATAACGGAGGTAGATGGCTACACCTTC. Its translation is CASSITEVDGYTF. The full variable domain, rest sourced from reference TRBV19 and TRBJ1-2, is DGGITQSPKYLFRKEGQNVTLSCEQNLNHDAMYWYRQDPGQGLRLIYYSQIVNDFQKGDIAEGYSVSREKKESFPLTVTSAQKNPTAFYLCASSITEVDGYTFGSGTRLTVV.

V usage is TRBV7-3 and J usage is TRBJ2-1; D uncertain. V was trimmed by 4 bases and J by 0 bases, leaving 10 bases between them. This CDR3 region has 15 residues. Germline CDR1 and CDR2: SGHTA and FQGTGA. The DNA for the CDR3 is TGTGCCAGCAGCTCCGAGGAGAGCTCCTACAATGAGCAGTTCTTC. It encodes CASSSEESSYNEQFF.